The sequence of this T cell receptor beta chain was determined in a study of identical twins. TCRdb re-called the 5' RACE reads with MiXCR, one entry per CDR3 protein. Among 350,000 or so distinct CDR3 sequences listed, roughly 12% were seen once. Germline assignment: CDR1 SEHNR and CDR2 FQNEAQ (reference sequence). This CDR3 comprises 18 residues. Trimming removed 2 bases at V and 2 bases at J, with 20 bases between. Whole-study findings and limits: Clonotypes of the beta chain that were abundant in cord blood carried fewer insertions (memory repertoires showed none). Sequences that were beta out-of-frame showed weaker excess twin sharing.

A word on this clonotype: The antigen remains unidentified.

These data are also associated with another study on yellow fever vaccine responses in identical twins.

The V call is TRBV7-9, the J call TRBJ2-3; D is possibly TRBD2 (5 bases). Sequencing was carried out using CD8+ T cells sorted from blood. The TCR sequence derives from a woman under 30 in good health. The CDR3 bases are TGTGCCAGCAGCTTATCGTCGGGCGGGCGTGGACCCACAGATACGCAGTATTTT. Its protein product is CASSLSSGGRGPTDTQYF.